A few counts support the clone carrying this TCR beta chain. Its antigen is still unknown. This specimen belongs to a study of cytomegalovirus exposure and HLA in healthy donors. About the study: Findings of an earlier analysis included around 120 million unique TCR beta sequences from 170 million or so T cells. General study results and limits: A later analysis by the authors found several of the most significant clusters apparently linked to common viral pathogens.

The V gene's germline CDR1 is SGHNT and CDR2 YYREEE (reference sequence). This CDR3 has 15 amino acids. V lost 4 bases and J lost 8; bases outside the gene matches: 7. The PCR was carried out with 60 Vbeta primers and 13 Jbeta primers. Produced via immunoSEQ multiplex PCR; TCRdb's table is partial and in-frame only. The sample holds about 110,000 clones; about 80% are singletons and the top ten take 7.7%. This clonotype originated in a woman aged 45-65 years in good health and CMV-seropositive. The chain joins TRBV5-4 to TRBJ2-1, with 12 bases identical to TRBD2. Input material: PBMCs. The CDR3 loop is CASSPKTSGSDEQFF. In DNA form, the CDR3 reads TGTGCCAGCAGCCCCAAGACTAGCGGGAGTGATGAGCAGTTCTTC.